Below are 29 T cell receptor beta chains sequenced from a single sample in a study of cytotoxic CD8 clonotypes in ibrutinib-treated CLL. Data came from immunoSEQ multiplex PCR; TCRdb stores just in-frame clones and leaves some out. The sample holds tens of thousands of clones, 75% to 90% seen once. The specimen comprised PBMCs, sampled after 24 months of ibrutinib treatment. Source of these receptors: a human donor with chronic lymphocytic leukemia.

The chain uses TRBV27 and TRBJ2-3; D possibly uses TRBD1 or TRBD2 (6 bases each). CDR1 is MNHEY and CDR2 is SMNVEV in the germline V gene (reference sequence). The length of the CDR3 is 17 residues. Deletions cut 4 bases from V and 8 bases from J, with 25 bases between. The CDR3 spells CASSWGARSAGYGTQYF. The DNA of the CDR3 is TGTGCCAGCAGTTGGGGGGCTAGATCGGCGGGGTACGGTACGCAGTATTTT.

This rearrangement joins TRBV11-3 to TRBJ2-1; 11 nucleotides align to TRBD2. V lost 1 base to trimming and J lost 5 bases; unmatched junction nucleotides: 7. Germline V lookup: CDR1 SGHNT, CDR2 YENEEA. This CDR3 has 17 residues. CDR3 region: CASSLGVIAGGNNEQFF. The CDR3 DNA sequence: TGTGCCAGCAGCTTAGGCGTGATAGCGGGAGGGAACAATGAGCAGTTCTTC. Full variable domain (rest looked up from reference TRBV11-3 and TRBJ2-1): EAGVVQSPRYKIIEKKQPVAFWCNPISGHNTLYWYLQNLGQGPELLIRYENEEAVDDSQLPKDRFSAERLKGVDSTLKIQPAELGDSAVYLCASSLGVIAGGNNEQFFGPGTRLTVL.

This clone is a singleton in its sample. V gene TRBV10-3 combines with J gene TRBJ1-1; the D gene is possibly TRBD1 (5 bases). Germline CDR1 reads ENHRY; CDR2 reads SYGVKD. The V end lost 8 bases, the J end lost 4 bases, and 14 bases lay between the germline ends. The CDR3 is 13 residues long. The CDR3 DNA reads TGTGCCATCGTAAGGGCTAGGGGCACTGAAGCTTTCTTT. This gives the protein CAIVRARGTEAFF.

The CDR3 loop reads CAISERLAGGDTQYF. For the CDR3, the DNA is TGTGCCATCAGTGAACGGCTAGCGGGAGGAGATACGCAGTATTTT. The chain joins TRBV10-3 to TRBJ2-3; TRBD2 aligns across 11 bases. The CDR3 contains 15 residues. Germline loops: CDR1 ENHRY, CDR2 SYGVKD. The V segment lost 3 bases and the J segment 5 bases; nucleotides outside the gene matches: 4.

The genes are TRBV27 and TRBJ2-7, with TRBD1 identical over 7 bases. Per germline, CDR1 MNHEY and CDR2 SMNVEV (reference sequence). V lost 5 bases, J lost 2 bases, and 12 bases stayed unmatched. This CDR3 has 16 residues. The CDR3 loop is CASSPNYRGATYEQYF. The CDR3, as DNA: TGTGCCAGCAGTCCAAACTACAGGGGAGCCACCTACGAGCAGTACTTC.

A remark on this clone: A read error may account for a junction end that differs from germline. The rearrangement uses TRBV10-3 and TRBJ2-3; TRBD2 matches 16 bases. This CDR3 has 15 amino acids. Germline CDR1 is ENHRY and CDR2 is SYGVKD. DNA for the CDR3: TGTGCCATCACTGAGGGACTAGCGGGAGGGGATACGCAGTATTTT. This gives the protein CAITEGLAGGDTQYF.

The chain combines TRBV19 with TRBJ1-1; tentative D call: TRBD1 (5 bases). V was pared by 4 bases and J by 7 bases, with 13 bases between. CDR1 is LNHDA and CDR2 is SQIVND in the germline V gene (reference sequence). The CDR3 sequence is 13 residues long. In DNA form, the CDR3 reads TGTGCCAGTAGTAACATAGCGGGACGTGAAGCTTTCTTT. This translates into CASSNIAGREAFF.

CDR3 nucleotides: TGTGCCAGCTCACGGATACATAGGCAGGGACGGACATCAGATACGCAGTATTTT. Its protein is CASSRIHRQGRTSDTQYF. The chain joins TRBV18 to TRBJ2-3, with D possibly being TRBD1 or TRBD2 (5 bases each). The CDR3 runs 18 residues. V was clipped by 4 bases and J by 4 bases, with 24 bases between them. The germline gives CDR1 KGHSH, CDR2 LQKENI.

The rearrangement links TRBV6-5 to TRBJ2-7; D is ambiguous. CDR3 length equals 16 residues. Between the trimmed V and J ends, which lost 0 bases and 2 bases, there was a span of 14 bases. Germline V gene lookup returns CDR1 MNHEY and CDR2 SVGAGI. The CDR3 here is CASSYSIFKATYEQYF. CDR3 coding DNA: TGTGCCAGCAGTTACTCGATTTTCAAGGCGACCTACGAGCAGTACTTC.

The J gene is TRBJ2-4, the V gene TRBV9, with D perhaps matching TRBD2 (5 bases). Germline V gives CDR1 SGDLS, CDR2 YYNGEE. Trimming stripped 4 bases from V and 6 bases from J, with 11 bases between. This CDR3 contains 13 residues. The CDR3 sequence is CASSSGSGNIQYF. In nucleotides, the CDR3 is TGTGCCAGCAGCTCGGGATCTGGAAACATTCAGTACTTC.

The V call is TRBV5-5, the J call TRBJ2-7; 8 positions match TRBD1. CDR1 is SGHKS and CDR2 is YYEKEE in the germline V gene (reference sequence). CDR3 size: 15 residues. The J segment lost 5 bases and the V segment lost 0 bases, leaving 7 bases of the junction unmatched. Here the CDR3 DNA reads TGTGCCAGCAGCTTGGATTGGACAGGGAGGAACGAGCAGTACTTC. Its protein product is CASSLDWTGRNEQYF.

The chain employs TRBV19 and TRBJ1-1, with D perhaps TRBD1 (5 bases). The germline V and J ends were trimmed by 9 bases and 7 bases, with 18 bases remaining between them. This CDR3 is 13 amino acids long. The V gene's germline CDR1 is LNHDA and CDR2 SQIVND (reference sequence). The CDR3 is CASTIRAGLEAFF. The CDR3 bases are TGTGCCAGCACTATAAGGGCGGGGCTTGAAGCTTTCTTT.

The rearrangement joins TRBV7-2 to TRBJ2-3; 11 bases agree with TRBD2. The CDR3 has 17 residues. Germline V lookup: CDR1 SGHTA, CDR2 FQGNSA. With V trimmed by 4 bases and J by 0 bases, 6 bases remained unmatched. CDR3 bases: TGTGCCAGCAGCTCGAGGAGGACTAGCGGGAGCACAGATACGCAGTATTTT. It translates to CASSSRRTSGSTDTQYF. Full variable domain (rest looked up from reference TRBV7-2 and TRBJ2-3): GAGVSQSPSNKVTEKGKDVELRCDPISGHTALYWYRQSLGQGLEFLIYFQGNSAPDKSGLPSDRFSAERTGGSVSTLTIQRTQQEDSAVYLCASSSRRTSGSTDTQYFGPGTRLTVL.

The V call is TRBV28, the J call TRBJ2-2; no firm D call. Germline lookup yields CDR1 MDHEN and CDR2 SYDVKM. The V end lost 3 bases, the J end lost 5 bases, and 7 bases lay between the germline ends. The CDR3 sequence is 13 residues long. The CDR3, as DNA: TGTGCCAGCAGTTTCCCCGGGACCGGGGAGCTGTTTTTT. Translated: CASSFPGTGELFF.

The gene calls are TRBV5-1 and TRBJ2-1; TRBD2 aligns across 11 bases. The CDR3 has 18 residues. V gave up 0 bases and J gave up 7 bases; unmatched junction bases: 12. Germline CDR1 is SGHRS and CDR2 is YFSETQ. The DNA for the CDR3 is TGCGCCAGCAGCTTGGGCGGGACTAGCGGAGTTGGGCGAAATGAGCAGTTCTTC. Its protein is CASSLGGTSGVGRNEQFF.

The sample holds one count of this clone. The chain couples TRBV28 to TRBJ1-2; D possibly corresponds to TRBD1 (6 bases). The CDR3 runs 18 residues. V was shortened by 7 bases and J by 4 bases, with 28 bases between the two germline ends. Looked up from germline, CDR1 is MDHEN and CDR2 is SYDVKM. CDR3 amino acids: CASNGRGAGRGPVYGYTF. The CDR3 region has the DNA TGTGCCAGCAATGGCCGGGGGGCAGGCCGGGGGCCTGTCTATGGCTACACCTTC.

This sequence joins TRBV28 and TRBJ2-7; the match to TRBD2 covers 9 bases. Germline trimming cut 7 bases from V and 2 bases from J; bases unmatched to any gene: 9. CDR1 MDHEN and CDR2 SYDVKM come from the germline V gene. The CDR3 length is 15 residues. The CDR3 loop reads CASTPASGTAYEQYF. CDR3 nucleotides: TGTGCCAGCACTCCCGCTAGCGGGACAGCCTACGAGCAGTACTTC.

This clone was counted only a few times. The J gene is TRBJ2-3, the V gene TRBV5-1; TRBD1 matches 7 bases. Trimming removed 4 bases from V and 0 bases from J; junction bases left unmatched: 8. Germline V lookup: CDR1 SGHRS, CDR2 YFSETQ. The CDR3 is made up of 16 amino acids. CDR3 nucleotides: TGCGCCAGCAGCACCGCCCCGGACAGGAGCACAGATACGCAGTATTTT. Its translation is CASSTAPDRSTDTQYF.

V and J are TRBV4-3 and TRBJ2-7; D is possibly TRBD2 (5 bases). The germline gives CDR1 LGHNA, CDR2 YSLEER. V gave up 1 base and J gave up 2 bases, with 9 bases separating them. This CDR3 has 14 amino acids. CDR3 coding DNA: TGCGCCAGCAGCCAAGGGCGGGCTACCTACGAGCAGTACTTC. It encodes CASSQGRATYEQYF.

V gene TRBV9 combines with J gene TRBJ2-3; weak D call: TRBD2 (6 bases). This CDR3 has 16 residues. Germline values: CDR1 SGDLS, CDR2 YYNGEE. V was trimmed by 2 bases and J by 1 base, leaving 14 bases between them. The CDR3 DNA sequence: TGTGCCAGCAGCGTGGGTTTGCGGGACCGCACAGATACGCAGTATTTT. It translates to CASSVGLRDRTDTQYF. The full variable domain, in which reference TRBV9 and TRBJ2-3 provide the parts outside the CDR3, is DSGVTQTPKHLITATGQRVTLRCSPRSGDLSVYWYQQSLDQGLQFLIQYYNGEERAKGNILERFSAQQFPDLHSELNLSSLELGDSALYFCASSVGLRDRTDTQYFGPGTRLTVL.

This clone was found a few times. This chain joins TRBV15 and TRBJ1-2, with 8 bases fitting TRBD1. The CDR3 consists of 13 residues. Germline CDR1 and CDR2: LNHNV and YYDKDF (reference sequence). V lost 5 bases, J lost 7 bases, and 6 bases stayed unmatched. CDR3 protein: CATSVRTGSGYTF. Written as DNA, the CDR3 is TGTGCCACCAGCGTAAGGACAGGGTCTGGCTACACCTTC.

J is TRBJ2-7 and V is TRBV5-4; 8 positions match TRBD2. V lost 3 bases, J lost 0 bases, and 8 bases stayed unmatched. The CDR3 totals 16 residues. In germline, CDR1 is SGHNT, CDR2 YYREEE (reference sequence). CDR3 residues: CASSSRGGLSSYEQYF. CDR3 DNA sequence: TGTGCCAGCAGCTCCCGGGGGGGGCTCAGCTCCTACGAGCAGTACTTC.

This chain connects TRBV11-2 to TRBJ1-1, with D possibly matching TRBD1 (6 bases). This CDR3 has 16 amino acids. Germline V gene data show CDR1 as SGHAT and CDR2 as FQNNGV. The V gene lost 5 bases and the J gene lost 1 base, with 17 bases spanning the gap. CDR3 nucleotides: TGTGCCAGCAGCCCTCGACAGGACCGGAGGAACACTGAAGCTTTCTTT. Translated, it gives CASSPRQDRRNTEAFF.

The chain joins TRBV29-1 to TRBJ2-7; D perhaps matches TRBD2 (7 bases). Trimming stripped 7 bases from V and 6 bases from J, with 16 bases between. This CDR3 contains 12 residues. Germline assignment: CDR1 SQVTM and CDR2 ANQGSEA. The CDR3: CSGGRGGGEQYF. CDR3 sequence (DNA): TGCAGCGGAGGGCGGGGAGGGGGCGAGCAGTACTTC.

V usage is TRBV19 and J usage is TRBJ2-5, with D tentatively TRBD2 (5 bases). CDR3 size: 13 residues. Trimming shortened V by 3 bases and J by 2 bases, and 7 bases separated the two germline ends. Per the germline V gene, CDR1 is LNHDA and CDR2 is SQIVND (reference sequence). DNA of the CDR3: TGTGCCAGTAGTATTCCGGGACAAGAGACCCAGTACTTC. Amino acids: CASSIPGQETQYF.

This clone appeared a single time. This rearrangement joins TRBV4-3 to TRBJ2-2, with D unresolved. The CDR3 contains 14 residues. Germline V gene lookup returns CDR1 LGHNA and CDR2 YSLEER. V was trimmed by 0 bases and J by 7 bases, leaving 9 bases between them. The CDR3 reads CASSQEYGDGELFF. In DNA, the CDR3 is TGCGCCAGCAGCCAAGAGTACGGAGACGGGGAGCTGTTTTTT.

The rearrangement uses TRBV29-1 and TRBJ2-3, with D unclear. CDR3 length: 13 amino acids. Germline values: CDR1 SQVTM, CDR2 ANQGSEA. Trimming removed 4 bases from V and 0 bases from J, with 8 bases in between. Here the CDR3 reads CSVATTSTDTQYF. CDR3 nucleotide sequence: TGCAGCGTTGCCACGACTAGCACAGATACGCAGTATTTT.

This chain links TRBV10-3 with TRBJ1-5, with 7 bases lining up with TRBD1. Unmatched junction bases numbered 3, after V lost 2 bases and J lost 2 bases. The CDR3 totals 15 residues. The germline gives CDR1 ENHRY, CDR2 SYGVKD. The CDR3 is CAISETTGGNQPQHF. DNA of the CDR3: TGTGCCATCAGTGAGACCACAGGGGGCAATCAGCCCCAGCATTTT.

In its sample, this clone was seen once. The V and J genes are TRBV29-1 and TRBJ2-7; the match to TRBD1 covers 9 bases. The trim removed 4 bases at V and 3 bases at J, leaving 16 bases unmatched. The CDR3 contains 17 residues. Germline V gene data show CDR1 as SQVTM and CDR2 as ANQGSEA. CDR3 residues: CSVVGGPGQGIFYEQYF. The CDR3 coding sequence is TGCAGCGTTGTAGGCGGCCCAGGACAGGGGATATTCTACGAGCAGTACTTC.